Listed below are T cell receptor beta chains from one sample, sequenced in a study of T-cell reconstitution after alpha-beta-depleted transplantation in children. Via MiXCR, TCRdb re-called the PCR reads, giving one row per CDR3 protein. The profile shows 55,000 to 70,000 distinct CDR3 sequences, roughly 11% of them singletons. Material: PBMCs, obtained before TCRalphabeta/CD19-depleted stem cell transplant. The source is a boy younger than 18 with acute myeloid leukemia, due to receive a stem cell transplant. Each CDR3 is given with its conserved first and last residue. A D gene is named only where the DNA matches it firmly. For some rows the clone size is stated as once, few or many, or as a class when expanded; others skip it.

D gene | clone size | V gene | CDR3 protein
TRBD1 | many | TRBV12-3/TRBV12-4 | CASSLLSGQGATEQFF
TRBD2 | many | TRBV20-1 | CSAPGSGGANTGELFF
TRBD1 | few | TRBV12-3/TRBV12-4 | CASRDRTGEGNQPQHF
. | many | TRBV7-6 | CASSHAKGKLFF
. | few | TRBV20-1 | CSGQREHGYTF
TRBD1 | many | TRBV7-9 | CASRRDRDPYNEQFF
TRBD1 | many | TRBV7-2 | CASSLVKGAGTGELFF
. | few | TRBV4-2 | CASRSGGMGLWETQYF
TRBD1 | many | TRBV7-9 | CASSLDRGGEKLFF
. | many | TRBV27 | CASRAGTTVNTGELFF
. | few | TRBV11-2 | CASSFLSGNTIYF
. | . | TRBV20-1 | CSTPRGASETQYF
. | many | TRBV4-2 | CASSQEGRGNEQFF
. | many | TRBV20-1 | CSARVRGSNTEAFF
. | many | TRBV7-2 | CASSLSGDSYEQYF
. | many | TRBV12-3/TRBV12-4 | CASSLDSQNQPQHF
. | many | TRBV6-2/TRBV6-3 | CASRHLVQAITDTQYF
. | medium-sized | TRBV7-8 | CASSPQTVNTEAFF
. | many | TRBV7-6 | CASSLKVLRGNEQFF
TRBD1 | many | TRBV10-3 | CAIKTGTGWENTQYF
. | many | TRBV5-6 | CASSLVPYREGNQPQHF
TRBD2 | many | TRBV5-1 | CASSLGPRQRGTGELFF
. | many | TRBV15 | CATSRALGELFF
TRBD1 | . | TRBV19 | CASSIRGTGTSISYEQYF
TRBD1 | many | TRBV7-2 | CASSSTGGVQPQHF
TRBD2 | . | TRBV27 | CASSSGLAGAPAKNIQYF
. | few | TRBV30 | CAWISGDTQYF
. | many | TRBV20-1 | CSGPAAPVGYTF
. | many | TRBV18 | CASSPGISRVPNEKLFF
. | many | TRBV7-6 | CASSNKVGVGETQYF
TRBD1 | many | TRBV7-2 | CASSLGRTGAGTEAFF
. | many | TRBV7-8 | CASSPAWGAGGPVETQYF
. | many | TRBV29-1 | CSVDVILWETQYF
. | many | TRBV29-1 | CSAEVGDPEAFF
. | many | TRBV29-1 | CSPRVLAGPETQYF
. | many | TRBV4-2 | CASSQALRDTGELFF
. | many | TRBV4-1 | CASSQGQQNTGELFF
. | . | TRBV12-3/TRBV12-4 | CASSLGRGGARTGELFF
. | . | TRBV28 | CGSNRQPGSYNEQFF
. | many | TRBV15 | CATSRDKVGGAFF